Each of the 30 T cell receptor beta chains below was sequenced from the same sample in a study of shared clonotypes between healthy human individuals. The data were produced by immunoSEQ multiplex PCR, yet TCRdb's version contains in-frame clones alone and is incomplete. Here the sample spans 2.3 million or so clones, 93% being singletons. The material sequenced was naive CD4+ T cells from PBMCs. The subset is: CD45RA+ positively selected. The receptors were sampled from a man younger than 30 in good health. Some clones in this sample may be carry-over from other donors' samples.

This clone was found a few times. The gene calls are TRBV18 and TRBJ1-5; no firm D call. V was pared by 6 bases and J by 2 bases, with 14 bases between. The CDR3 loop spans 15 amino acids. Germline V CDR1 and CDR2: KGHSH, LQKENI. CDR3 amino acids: CASSLGIQGNQPQHF. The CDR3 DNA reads TGTGCCAGCTCCCTCGGAATCCAGGGCAATCAGCCCCAGCATTTT.

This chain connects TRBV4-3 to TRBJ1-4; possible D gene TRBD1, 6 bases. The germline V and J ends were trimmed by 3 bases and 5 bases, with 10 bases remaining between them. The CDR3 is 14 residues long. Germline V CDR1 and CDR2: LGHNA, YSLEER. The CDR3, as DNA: TGCGCCAGCAGCCAGGGACAAGAGAATGAAAAACTGTTTTTT. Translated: CASSQGQENEKLFF.

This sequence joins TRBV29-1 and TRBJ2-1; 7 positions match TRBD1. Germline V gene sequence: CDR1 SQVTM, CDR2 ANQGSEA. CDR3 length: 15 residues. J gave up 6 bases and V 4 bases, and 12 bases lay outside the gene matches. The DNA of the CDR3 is TGCAGCGTTGCCCGACAGGGACCCCCCTCCAATGAGCAGTTCTTC. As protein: CSVARQGPPSNEQFF.

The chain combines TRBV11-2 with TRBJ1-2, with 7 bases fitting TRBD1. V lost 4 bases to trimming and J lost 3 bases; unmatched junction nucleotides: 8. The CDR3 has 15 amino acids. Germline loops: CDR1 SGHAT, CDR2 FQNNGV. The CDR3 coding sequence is TGTGCCAGCAGCTCACTTTCCGGACAGGACTATGGCTACACCTTC. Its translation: CASSSLSGQDYGYTF.

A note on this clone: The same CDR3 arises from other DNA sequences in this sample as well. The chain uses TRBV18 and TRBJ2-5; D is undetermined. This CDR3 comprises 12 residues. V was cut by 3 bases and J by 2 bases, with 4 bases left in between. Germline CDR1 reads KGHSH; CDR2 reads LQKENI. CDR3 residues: CASSPLQETQYF. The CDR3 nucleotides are TGTGCCAGCTCACCGCTACAAGAGACCCAGTACTTC.

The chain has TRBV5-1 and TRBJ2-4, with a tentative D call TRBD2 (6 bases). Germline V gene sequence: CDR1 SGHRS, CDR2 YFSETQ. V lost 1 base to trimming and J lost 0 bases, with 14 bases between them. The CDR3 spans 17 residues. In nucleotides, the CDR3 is TGCGCCAGCAGCTTGATCGGGGGACCAGTAGCCAAAAACATTCAGTACTTC. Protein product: CASSLIGGPVAKNIQYF.

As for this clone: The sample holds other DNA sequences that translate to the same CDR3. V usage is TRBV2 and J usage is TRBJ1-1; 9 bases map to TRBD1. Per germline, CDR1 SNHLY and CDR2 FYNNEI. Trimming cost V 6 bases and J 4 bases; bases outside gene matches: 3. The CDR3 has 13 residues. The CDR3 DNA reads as TGTGCCAGCAGACTGGGACAGGGCACTGAAGCTTTCTTT. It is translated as CASRLGQGTEAFF.

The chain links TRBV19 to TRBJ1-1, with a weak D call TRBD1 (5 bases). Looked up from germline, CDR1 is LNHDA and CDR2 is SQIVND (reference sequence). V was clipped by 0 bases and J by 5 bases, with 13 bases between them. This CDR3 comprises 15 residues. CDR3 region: CASSIDLRGGTEAFF. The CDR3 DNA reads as TGTGCCAGTAGTATAGATCTACGTGGGGGAACTGAAGCTTTCTTT.

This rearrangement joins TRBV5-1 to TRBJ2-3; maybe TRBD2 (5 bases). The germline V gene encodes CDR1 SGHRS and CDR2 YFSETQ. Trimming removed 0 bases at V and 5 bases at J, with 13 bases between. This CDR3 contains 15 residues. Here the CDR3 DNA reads TGCGCCAGCAGCTTGGTAGGAGTTCGGGAAGATACGCAGTATTTT. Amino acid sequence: CASSLVGVREDTQYF.

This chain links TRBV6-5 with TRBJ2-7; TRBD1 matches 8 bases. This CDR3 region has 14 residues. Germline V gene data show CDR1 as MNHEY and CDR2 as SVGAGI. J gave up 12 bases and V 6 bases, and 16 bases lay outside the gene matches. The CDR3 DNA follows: TGTGCCAGCAGCAAAGGGCCCACAGGGGGAAGGGGGTACTTC. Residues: CASSKGPTGGRGYF.

The CDR3 protein is CASSIETGDYNEQFF. As DNA, the CDR3 is TGTGCCAGTAGTATAGAGACAGGCGACTACAATGAGCAGTTCTTC. The chain links TRBV19 to TRBJ2-1; perhaps TRBD1 as D (6 bases). Germline values: CDR1 LNHDA, CDR2 SQIVND (reference sequence). Trimming pared 0 bases from V and 3 bases from J, leaving 9 bases between. The CDR3 has 15 amino acids.

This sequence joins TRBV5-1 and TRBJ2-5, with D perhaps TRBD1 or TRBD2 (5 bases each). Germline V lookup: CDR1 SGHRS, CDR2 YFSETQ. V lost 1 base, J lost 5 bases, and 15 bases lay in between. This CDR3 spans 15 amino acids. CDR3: CASSLLGLGDETQYF. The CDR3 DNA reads TGCGCCAGCAGCTTGCTTGGTCTAGGGGACGAGACCCAGTACTTC.

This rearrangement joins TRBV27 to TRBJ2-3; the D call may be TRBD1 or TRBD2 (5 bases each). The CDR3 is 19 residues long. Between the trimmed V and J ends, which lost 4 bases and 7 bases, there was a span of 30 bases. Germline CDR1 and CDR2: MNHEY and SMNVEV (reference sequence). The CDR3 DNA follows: TGTGCCAGCAGTTCTCGGATGCAAAAGGACTGGGGCACTGTAAATACGCAGTATTTT. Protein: CASSSRMQKDWGTVNTQYF.

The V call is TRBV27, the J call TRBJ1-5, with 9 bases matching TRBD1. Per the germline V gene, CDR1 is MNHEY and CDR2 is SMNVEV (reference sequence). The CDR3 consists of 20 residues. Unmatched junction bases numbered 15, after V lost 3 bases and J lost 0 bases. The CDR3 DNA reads TGTGCCAGCAGTTTCCCTCTCCGAGACAGGGGGAGAAATAGCAATCAGCCCCAGCATTTT. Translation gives CASSFPLRDRGRNSNQPQHF.

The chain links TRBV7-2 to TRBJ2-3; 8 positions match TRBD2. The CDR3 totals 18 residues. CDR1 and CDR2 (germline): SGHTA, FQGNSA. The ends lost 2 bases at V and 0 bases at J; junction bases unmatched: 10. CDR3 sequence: CASSLIPGRGRSTDTQYF. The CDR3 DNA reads TGTGCCAGCAGCTTAATCCCCGGGAGGGGACGGAGCACAGATACGCAGTATTTT.

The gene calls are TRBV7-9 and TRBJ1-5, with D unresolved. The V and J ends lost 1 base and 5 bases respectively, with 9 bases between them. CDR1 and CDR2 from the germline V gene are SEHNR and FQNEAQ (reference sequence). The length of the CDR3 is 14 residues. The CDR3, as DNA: TGTGCCAGCAGCTTAGGAGGGAATCATCAGCCCCAGCATTTT. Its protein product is CASSLGGNHQPQHF.

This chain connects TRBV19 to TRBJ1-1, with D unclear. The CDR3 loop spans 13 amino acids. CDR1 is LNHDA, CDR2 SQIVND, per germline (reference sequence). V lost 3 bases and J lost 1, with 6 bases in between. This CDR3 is CASSISQNTEAFF. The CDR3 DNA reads TGTGCCAGTAGTATTTCACAGAACACTGAAGCTTTCTTT.

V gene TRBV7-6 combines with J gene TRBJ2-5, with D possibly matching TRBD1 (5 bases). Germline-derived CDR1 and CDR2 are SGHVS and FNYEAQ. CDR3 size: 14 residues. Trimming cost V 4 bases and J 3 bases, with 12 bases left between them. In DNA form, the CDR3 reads TGTGCCAGCAGCTCGGTCGACAGAAAAGAGACCCAGTACTTC. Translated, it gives CASSSVDRKETQYF. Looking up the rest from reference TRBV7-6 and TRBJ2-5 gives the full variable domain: GAGVSQSPRYKVTKRGQDVALRCDPISGHVSLYWYRQALGQGPEFLTYFNYEAQQDKSGLPNDRFSAERPEGSISTLTIQRTEQRDSAMYRCASSSVDRKETQYFGPGTRLLVL.

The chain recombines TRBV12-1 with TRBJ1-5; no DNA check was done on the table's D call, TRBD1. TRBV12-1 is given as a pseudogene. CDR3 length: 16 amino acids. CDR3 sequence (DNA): TGTGCCAGCAGCTTTGGTCGCGACAGGGCCCCTTCGGCCCAGCATTTT. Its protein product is CASSFGRDRAPSAQHF.

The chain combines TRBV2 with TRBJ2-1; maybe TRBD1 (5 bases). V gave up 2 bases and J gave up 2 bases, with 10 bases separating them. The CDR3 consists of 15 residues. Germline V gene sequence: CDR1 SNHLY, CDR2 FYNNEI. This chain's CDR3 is CASSEQGSAYNEQFF. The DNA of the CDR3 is TGTGCCAGCAGTGAACAGGGATCGGCCTACAATGAGCAGTTCTTC.

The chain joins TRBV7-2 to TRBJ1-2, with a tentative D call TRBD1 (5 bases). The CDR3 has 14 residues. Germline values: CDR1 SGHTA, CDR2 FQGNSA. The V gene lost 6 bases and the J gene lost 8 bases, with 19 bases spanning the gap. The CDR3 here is CASSSAGTALGYTF. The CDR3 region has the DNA TGTGCCAGCAGTTCTGCCGGGACCGCGTTAGGCTACACCTTC.

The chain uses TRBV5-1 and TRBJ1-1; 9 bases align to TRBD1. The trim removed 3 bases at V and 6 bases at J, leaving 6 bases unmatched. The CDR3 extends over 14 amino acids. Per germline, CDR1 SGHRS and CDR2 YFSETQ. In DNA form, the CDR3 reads TGCGCCAGCAGCTCCCGGACAGGGGACGCTGAAGCTTTCTTT. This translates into CASSSRTGDAEAFF.

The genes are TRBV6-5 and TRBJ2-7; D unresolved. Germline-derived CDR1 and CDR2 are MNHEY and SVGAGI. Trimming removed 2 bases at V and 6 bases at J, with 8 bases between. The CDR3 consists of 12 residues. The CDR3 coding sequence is TGTGCCAGCAGTTACGTCCCGGGCGAGCAGTACTTC. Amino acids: CASSYVPGEQYF.

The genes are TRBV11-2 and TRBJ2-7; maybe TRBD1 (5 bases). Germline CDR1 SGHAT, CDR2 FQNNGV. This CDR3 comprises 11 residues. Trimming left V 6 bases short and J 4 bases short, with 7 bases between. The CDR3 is CASSRQYEQYF. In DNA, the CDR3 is TGTGCCAGCAGTCGACAGTACGAGCAGTACTTC. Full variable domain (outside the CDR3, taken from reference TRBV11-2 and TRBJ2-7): EAGVAQSPRYKIIEKRQSVAFWCNPISGHATLYWYQQILGQGPKLLIQFQNNGVVDDSQLPKDRFSAERLKGVDSTLKIQPAKLEDSAVYLCASSRQYEQYFGPGTRLTVT.

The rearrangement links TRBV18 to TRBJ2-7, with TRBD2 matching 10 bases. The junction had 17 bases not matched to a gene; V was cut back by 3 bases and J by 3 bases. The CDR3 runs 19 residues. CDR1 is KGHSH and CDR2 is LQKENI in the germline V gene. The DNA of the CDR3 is TGTGCCAGCTCACCCCGAGGGGCTAGCGGGAGAGGGCTAAGCTACGAGCAGTACTTC. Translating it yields CASSPRGASGRGLSYEQYF.

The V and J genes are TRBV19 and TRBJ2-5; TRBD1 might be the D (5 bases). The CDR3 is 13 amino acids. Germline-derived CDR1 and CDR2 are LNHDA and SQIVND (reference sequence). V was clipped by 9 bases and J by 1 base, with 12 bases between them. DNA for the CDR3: TGTGCCAGCAGACCCCAGGGCCAAGAGACCCAGTACTTC. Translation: CASRPQGQETQYF. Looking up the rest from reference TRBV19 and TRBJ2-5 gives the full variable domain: DGGITQSPKYLFRKEGQNVTLSCEQNLNHDAMYWYRQDPGQGLRLIYYSQIVNDFQKGDIAEGYSVSREKKESFPLTVTSAQKNPTAFYLCASRPQGQETQYFGPGTRLLVL.

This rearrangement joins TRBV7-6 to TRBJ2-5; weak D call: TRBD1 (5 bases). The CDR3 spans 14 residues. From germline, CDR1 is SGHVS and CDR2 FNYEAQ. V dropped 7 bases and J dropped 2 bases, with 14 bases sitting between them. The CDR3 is CASTQGALQETQYF. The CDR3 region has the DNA TGTGCCAGCACCCAAGGGGCTCTACAAGAGACCCAGTACTTC.

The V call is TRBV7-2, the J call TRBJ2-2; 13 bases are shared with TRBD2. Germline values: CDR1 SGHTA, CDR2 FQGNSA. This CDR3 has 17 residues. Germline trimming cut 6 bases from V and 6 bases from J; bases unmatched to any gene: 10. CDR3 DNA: TGTGCCAGCAGAAGCCCTGGACTAGCGGGAGTCCCCGGGGAGCTGTTTTTT. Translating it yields CASRSPGLAGVPGELFF.

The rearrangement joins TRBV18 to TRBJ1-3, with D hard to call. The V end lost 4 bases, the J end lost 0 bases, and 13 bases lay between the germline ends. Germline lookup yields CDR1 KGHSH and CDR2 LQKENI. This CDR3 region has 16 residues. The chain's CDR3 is CASSLGPQSSGNTIYF. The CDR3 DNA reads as TGTGCCAGCTCACTGGGTCCGCAGAGCTCTGGAAACACCATATATTTT.

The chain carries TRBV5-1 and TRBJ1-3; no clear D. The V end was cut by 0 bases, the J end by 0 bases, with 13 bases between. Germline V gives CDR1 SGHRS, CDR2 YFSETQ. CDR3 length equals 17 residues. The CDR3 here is CASSLGQRGLSGNTIYF. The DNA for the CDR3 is TGCGCCAGCAGCTTGGGGCAGAGAGGGCTCTCTGGAAACACCATATATTTT.